Shown below are 9 T cell receptor beta chains from a single sample sequenced in a study of blood T cells in healthy people across ages. A sample-barcoded 5' primer and a J-beta primer mix were used in a second PCR of roughly 6 to 11 cycles. TCRdb processed the 5' RACE reads anew with MiXCR; each CDR3 protein has one entry. Of approximately 700,000 distinct CDR3 sequences in the sample, roughly 32% were seen once. Sequenced material: blood. The receptors originated from an elderly woman in good health.

This clonotype was recorded a few times. This rearrangement joins TRBV5-6 to TRBJ2-2; D ambiguous. Germline V lookup: CDR1 SGHDT, CDR2 YYEEEE. V lost 4 bases and J 8 bases, leaving 12 bases between the germline ends. The CDR3 has 13 amino acids. Here the CDR3 DNA reads TGTGCCAGCAGCGTAAAAGGGTTGGGGGAGCTGTTTTTT. This sequence encodes CASSVKGLGELFF. Full variable domain (outside the CDR3, taken from reference TRBV5-6 and TRBJ2-2): DAGVTQSPTHLIKTRGQQVTLRCSPKSGHDTVSWYQQALGQGPQFIFQYYEEEERQRGNFPDRFSGHQFPNYSSELNVNALLLGDSALYLCASSVKGLGELFFGEGSRLTVL.

This clonotype turned up a few times. J is TRBJ1-2 and V is TRBV6-2 or TRBV6-3, with D unclear. The CDR3 covers 13 residues. The germline V and J ends were trimmed by 6 bases and 6 bases, with 14 bases remaining between them. The germline V gene has CDR1 MNHEY and CDR2 SVGEGT. The CDR3 coding sequence is TGTGCCAGCAGGGACGCGCGGTGGGATGGCTACACCTTC. Amino acid sequence: CASRDARWDGYTF.

This clonotype was observed many times. The chain recombines TRBV2 with TRBJ2-7, with unresolved D. Trimming removed 2 bases at V and 4 bases at J, with 12 bases between. The CDR3 is 14 residues long. Germline lookup yields CDR1 SNHLY and CDR2 FYNNEI. The CDR3 reads CASSEQAASYEQYF. For the CDR3, the DNA is TGTGCCAGCAGTGAACAGGCAGCGTCTTACGAGCAGTACTTC. Based on the CDR3 plus reference TRBV2 and TRBJ2-7, the full variable domain is EPEVTQTPSHQVTQMGQEVILRCVPISNHLYFYWYRQILGQKVEFLVSFYNNEISEKSEIFDDQFSVERPDGSNFTLKIRSTKLEDSAMYFCASSEQAASYEQYFGPGTRLTVT.

The table lists this clonotype with many counts. The gene calls are TRBV18 and TRBJ2-7, with 10 positions matching TRBD2. The CDR3 runs 15 residues. The V segment lost 3 bases and the J segment 0 bases; nucleotides outside the gene matches: 2. From germline, CDR1 is KGHSH and CDR2 LQKENI. CDR3 DNA sequence: TGTGCCAGCTCACCCCTAGCGGGGGTCTCCTACGAGCAGTACTTC. Residues: CASSPLAGVSYEQYF.

With regard to this clonotype: A much bigger clone sits one base away, suggesting this may be a read error. The chain has TRBV29-1 and TRBJ1-4; 8 nucleotides align to TRBD1. Unmatched junction bases numbered 11, after V lost 7 bases and J lost 10 bases. The CDR3 is made up of 13 amino acids. Per the germline V gene, CDR1 is SQVTM and CDR2 is ANQGSEA. As DNA, the CDR3 is TGCAGCGCTCGGACAGGGAATGGTGGAAAACTGTTTTTT. It is translated as CSARTGNGGKLFF.

With respect to this clonotype: This may arise from a read error, as a much more abundant clone is one base away. The chain joins TRBV5-1 to TRBJ2-3; the match to TRBD2 covers 9 bases. The CDR3 loop spans 16 amino acids. Germline loops: CDR1 SGHRS, CDR2 YFSETQ. In DNA form, the CDR3 reads TGCGCCGGCAGCGCCCTACTAGCGGGTAGCACAGATACGCAGTATTTT. Its protein product is CAGSALLAGSTDTQYF.

This clonotype was found once. V gene TRBV7-3 combines with J gene TRBJ2-3; no definite D call. The CDR3 has 17 residues. Germline lookup yields CDR1 SGHTA and CDR2 FQGTGA. With 5 bases removed from V and 0 bases from J, the gap between germline ends came to 18 bases. CDR3 nucleotide sequence: TGTGCCAGCAGCCCAATTTGGCAGGCTGCCAGCACAGATACGCAGTATTTT. Its translation is CASSPIWQAASTDTQYF.

This clonotype was counted between two and nine times. The gene calls are TRBV12-3 or TRBV12-4 and TRBJ2-5; TRBD2 might be the D (6 bases). This CDR3 has 13 amino acids. The ends were cut back, 3 bases at V and 11 bases at J, with 16 bases in the middle. The CDR3 DNA is TGTGCCAGCAGTTTGACTAGTCCGTGGGAGCAGTACTTC. This translates into CASSLTSPWEQYF.

Turning to this clonotype: Mismatch with germline at one junction end may stem from a read error. V usage is TRBV2 and J usage is TRBJ2-1, with D unresolved. TRBJ2-7 matches the DNA end more closely, so the J call is doubtful. Germline loops: CDR1 SNHLY, CDR2 FYNNEI. This CDR3 comprises 10 residues. CDR3 sequence: CTSTGYEQYF. The CDR3 nucleotides read TGTACCAGCACGGGCTACGAGCAGTACTTC.